The rows below give T cell receptor beta chains drawn from one sample of a study of control samples from healthy donors and cancer patients. Profiled with immunoSEQ multiplex PCR; TCRdb holds only in-frame clones, not every one. There are 130,000 or so clones in the sample; approximately 94% occur only once, and around 14% lies in the top ten. Specimen: blood. The receptors were sampled from a man aged 35-49 years in good health. Each CDR3 is given with its conserved first and last residue. D genes are given only for firm matches. Size is omitted from some rows. Given values are once, few, many or a class for expanded clones.

NA	NA	TRBV28	TRBJ1-6	CASRPRGAKTPYSPLHF	TGTGCCAGCAGGCCAAGGGGAGCCAAGACCCCGTATTCACCCCTCCACTTT
NA	NA	TRBV6-5	TRBJ1-4	CASSYSTGESSEKLFF	TGTGCCAGCAGTTACTCCACTGGAGAGTCCAGTGAAAAACTGTTTTTT
NA	NA	TRBV12-3/TRBV12-4	TRBJ1-4	CASSLGNEKLFF	TGTGCCAGCAGTTTGGGTAATGAAAAACTGTTTTTT
TRBD2	NA	TRBV5-1	TRBJ2-3	CASSPNIAGGMDTQYF	TGCGCCAGCAGCCCCAACATAGCGGGAGGGATGGATACGCAGTATTTT
NA	NA	TRBV11-2	TRBJ1-2	CASSFQGGNYGYTF	TGTGCCAGCAGCTTTCAGGGAGGTAACTATGGCTACACCTTC
NA	NA	TRBV3-1/TRBV3-2	TRBJ1-1	CASSPQEHSDTEAFF	TGTGCCAGCAGCCCCCAGGAGCATTCGGACACTGAAGCTTTCTTT
TRBD2	NA	TRBV4-2	TRBJ2-1	CASSPGLARYNEQFF	TGTGCCAGCAGCCCCGGACTAGCTCGGTACAATGAGCAGTTCTTC
NA	NA	TRBV25-1	TRBJ1-1	CASRRVTEAFF	TGTGCCAGCCGTAGGGTTACTGAAGCTTTCTTT
NA	NA	TRBV4-3	TRBJ1-4	CASSQEEGFDEKLFF	TGCGCCAGCAGCCAGGAGGAGGGGTTTGATGAAAAACTGTTTTTT
NA	NA	TRBV7-2	TRBJ2-3	CASSFIHTDTQYF	TGTGCCAGCAGCTTCATCCACACAGATACGCAGTATTTT
TRBD2	NA	TRBV30	TRBJ2-3	CAWGTSGRKWTQYF	TGTGCCTGGGGGACTAGCGGGAGAAAGTGGACGCAGTATTTT
TRBD1	NA	TRBV29-1	TRBJ2-5	CSVPGQGAEETQYF	TGCAGCGTCCCGGGACAGGGGGCAGAAGAGACCCAGTACTTC
NA	NA	TRBV7-9	TRBJ2-5	CASGQETQYF	TGTGCCAGCGGCCAAGAGACCCAGTACTTC
NA	NA	TRBV7-8	TRBJ1-1	CASSSVVVPAGTEAFF	TGTGCCAGCAGCTCCGTCGTGGTTCCCGCCGGCACTGAAGCTTTCTTT
NA	once	TRBV19	TRBJ2-7	CASRTRDSPYEQYF	TGTGCCAGTAGGACTCGGGACTCGCCCTACGAGCAGTACTTC
NA	NA	TRBV7-3	TRBJ2-7	CASSFGQSYEQYF	TGTGCCAGCAGCTTTGGACAGTCCTACGAGCAGTACTTC
NA	NA	TRBV13	TRBJ1-1	CASSPNPDGNTEAFF	TGTGCCAGCAGCCCTAACCCGGACGGGAACACTGAAGCTTTCTTT
NA	NA	TRBV12-3/TRBV12-4	TRBJ1-3	CASRVSSGNTIYF	TGTGCCAGCAGGGTGAGCTCTGGAAACACCATATATTTT
TRBD2	NA	TRBV6-5	TRBJ2-7	CASSYSLAGSYEQYF	TGTGCCAGCAGTTACTCGTTAGCGGGGAGCTACGAGCAGTACTTC
NA	once	TRBV11-3	TRBJ1-3	CASSPSQGSGNTIYF	TGTGCCAGCAGCCCCTCACAGGGTTCTGGAAACACCATATATTTT
TRBD1	NA	TRBV12-5	TRBJ1-5	CASGKTGNSNQPQHF	TGTGCTAGTGGGAAGACAGGGAATAGCAATCAGCCCCAGCATTTT
NA	NA	TRBV5-6	TRBJ1-6	CASSLWQGMGNSPLHF	TGTGCCAGCAGCTTATGGCAGGGTATGGGCAATTCACCCCTCCACTTT
NA	NA	TRBV10-1	TRBJ2-3	CASGITPTDTQYF	TGCGCCAGCGGGATTACTCCGACAGATACGCAGTATTTT
NA	NA	TRBV12-5	TRBJ2-3	CASVSLTDTQYF	TGTGCTAGTGTTAGCCTGACGGATACGCAGTATTTT
NA	NA	TRBV5-1	TRBJ1-1	CASSLETGTSTEAFF	TGCGCCAGCAGCTTGGAAACAGGTACCTCGACTGAAGCTTTCTTT
NA	NA	TRBV29-1	TRBJ2-1	CSVGIGINEQFF	TGCAGCGTGGGAATAGGTATCAATGAGCAGTTCTTC
NA	NA	TRBV3-1/TRBV3-2	TRBJ2-7	CASSQLGGGLTYEQYF	TGTGCCAGCAGCCAATTGGGGGGCGGATTAACCTACGAGCAGTACTTC
NA	once	TRBV25-1	TRBJ2-7	CASTWAGNYEQYF	TGTGCCAGCACCTGGGCGGGAAACTACGAGCAGTACTTC
NA	NA	TRBV6-6	TRBJ2-1	CASSSATRVWDEQFF	TGTGCCAGCAGTTCAGCGACTAGGGTCTGGGATGAGCAGTTCTTC
NA	once	TRBV28	TRBJ1-1	CASNEWGAGTEAFF	TGTGCCAGCAATGAGTGGGGCGCTGGCACTGAAGCTTTCTTT
TRBD2	once	TRBV3-1/TRBV3-2	TRBJ2-1	CASSQRLAAYNEQFF	TGTGCCAGCAGCCAACGCCTAGCGGCCTACAATGAGCAGTTCTTC
TRBD1	NA	TRBV5-6	TRBJ1-4	CASSSRGQGDEKLFF	TGTGCCAGCAGCTCCCGGGGACAGGGGGACGAAAAACTGTTTTTT
NA	NA	TRBV7-2	TRBJ2-5	CASSLRASTSQETQYF	TGTGCCAGCAGCTTAAGGGCTAGTACCTCCCAAGAGACCCAGTACTTC
NA	NA	TRBV5-4	TRBJ1-5	CASSLEPNQPQHF	TGTGCCAGCAGCTTGGAGCCAAATCAGCCCCAGCATTTT
NA	NA	TRBV5-6	TRBJ1-1	CASSRGGDTEAFF	TGTGCCAGCAGCCGTGGCGGGGACACTGAAGCTTTCTTT
NA	NA	TRBV27	TRBJ1-1	CASSLRGPNTEAFF	TGTGCCAGCAGTTTGAGAGGACCAAACACTGAAGCTTTCTTT
TRBD1	NA	TRBV29-1	TRBJ2-3	CSADRGTGRDTQYF	TGCAGCGCAGATCGGGGGACAGGGAGAGATACGCAGTATTTT